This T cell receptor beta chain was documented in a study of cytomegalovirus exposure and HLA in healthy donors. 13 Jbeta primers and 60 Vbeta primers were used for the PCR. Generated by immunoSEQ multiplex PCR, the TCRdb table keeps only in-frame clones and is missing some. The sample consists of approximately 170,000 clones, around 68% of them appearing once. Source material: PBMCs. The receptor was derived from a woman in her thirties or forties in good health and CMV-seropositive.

CDR3 sequence reads: CASSSAGQRSYEQYF. The CDR3 nucleotides are TGTGCCAGCAGTTCCGCGGGACAGCGTTCCTACGAGCAGTACTTC. The genes are TRBV6-5 and TRBJ2-7, with a tentative D call TRBD1 (7 bases). The length of the CDR3 is 15 residues. V was pared by 4 bases and J by 1 base, with 14 bases between. The germline V gene has CDR1 MNHEY and CDR2 SVGAGI.